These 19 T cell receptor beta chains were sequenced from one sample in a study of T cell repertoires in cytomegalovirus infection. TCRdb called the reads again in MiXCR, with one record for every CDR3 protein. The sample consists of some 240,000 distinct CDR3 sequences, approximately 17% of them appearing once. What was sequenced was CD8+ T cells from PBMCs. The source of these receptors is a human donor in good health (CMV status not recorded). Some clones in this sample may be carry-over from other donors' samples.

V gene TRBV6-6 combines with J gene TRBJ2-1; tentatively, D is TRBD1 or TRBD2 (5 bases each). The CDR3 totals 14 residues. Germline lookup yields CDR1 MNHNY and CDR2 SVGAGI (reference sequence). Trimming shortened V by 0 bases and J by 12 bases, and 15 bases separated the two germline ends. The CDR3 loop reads CASSYSRDQIGQFF. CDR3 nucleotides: TGTGCCAGCAGTTACTCCCGGGACCAGATTGGGCAGTTCTTC.

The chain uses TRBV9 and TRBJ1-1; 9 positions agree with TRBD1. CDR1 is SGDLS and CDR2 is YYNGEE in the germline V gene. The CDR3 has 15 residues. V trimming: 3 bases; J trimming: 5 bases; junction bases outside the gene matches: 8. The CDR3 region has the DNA TGTGCCAGCAGCGCTGACAGGGGGGGTCGAACTGAAGCTTTCTTT. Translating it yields CASSADRGGRTEAFF.

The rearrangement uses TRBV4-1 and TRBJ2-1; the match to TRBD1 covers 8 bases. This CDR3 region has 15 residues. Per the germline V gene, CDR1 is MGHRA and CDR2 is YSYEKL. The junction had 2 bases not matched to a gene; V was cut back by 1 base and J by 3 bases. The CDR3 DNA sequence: TGCGCCAGCAGCCAAGGGGACAGGAACTACAATGAGCAGTTCTTC. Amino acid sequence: CASSQGDRNYNEQFF.

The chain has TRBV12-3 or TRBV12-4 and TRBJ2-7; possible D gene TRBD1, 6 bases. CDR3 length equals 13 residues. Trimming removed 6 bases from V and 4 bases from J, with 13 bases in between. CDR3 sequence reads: CASSAGTRYEQYF. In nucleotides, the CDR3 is TGTGCCAGCAGCGCCGGGACAAGGTACGAGCAGTACTTC.

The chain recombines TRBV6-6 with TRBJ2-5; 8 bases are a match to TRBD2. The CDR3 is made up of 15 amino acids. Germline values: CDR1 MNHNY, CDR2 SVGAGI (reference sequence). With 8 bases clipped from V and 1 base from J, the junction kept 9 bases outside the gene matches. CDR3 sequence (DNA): TGTGCCAGCGATGCATCGGGAGGGGTCCAAGAGACCCAGTACTTC. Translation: CASDASGGVQETQYF.

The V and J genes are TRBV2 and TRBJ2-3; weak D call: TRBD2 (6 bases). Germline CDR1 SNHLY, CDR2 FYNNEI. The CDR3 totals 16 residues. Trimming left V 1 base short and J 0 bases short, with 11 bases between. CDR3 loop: CASSEGVGGSTDTQYF. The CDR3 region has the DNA TGTGCCAGCAGTGAAGGGGTCGGGGGTAGCACAGATACGCAGTATTTT.

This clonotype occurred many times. CDR3 bases: TGTGCCAGCAGCCAAGGGGACGGGCGGAATGAAAAACTGTTTTTT. This sequence encodes CASSQGDGRNEKLFF. The rearrangement links TRBV4-2 to TRBJ1-4; a weak D match, TRBD1 (5 bases). This CDR3 spans 15 amino acids. V shed 1 base and J shed 5 bases, with 11 bases lying between them. CDR1 is LGHNA and CDR2 is YNFKEQ in the germline V gene.

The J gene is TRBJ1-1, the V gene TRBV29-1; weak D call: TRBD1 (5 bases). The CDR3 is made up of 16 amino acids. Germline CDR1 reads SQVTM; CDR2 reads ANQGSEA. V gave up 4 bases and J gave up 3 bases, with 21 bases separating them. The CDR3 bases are TGCAGCGTTGTGAGGGGAGAGTCTCTGTTTTACACTGAAGCTTTCTTT. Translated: CSVVRGESLFYTEAFF.

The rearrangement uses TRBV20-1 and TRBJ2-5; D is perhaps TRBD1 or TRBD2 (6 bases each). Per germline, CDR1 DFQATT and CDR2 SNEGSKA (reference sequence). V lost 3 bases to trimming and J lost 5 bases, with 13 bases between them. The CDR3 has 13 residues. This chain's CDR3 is CSASSGAEETQYF. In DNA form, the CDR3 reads TGCAGTGCTAGCTCGGGGGCTGAGGAGACCCAGTACTTC.

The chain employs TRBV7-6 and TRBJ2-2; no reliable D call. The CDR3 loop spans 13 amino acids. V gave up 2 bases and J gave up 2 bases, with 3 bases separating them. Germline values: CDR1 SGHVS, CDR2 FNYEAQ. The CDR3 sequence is CASSLFNTGELFF. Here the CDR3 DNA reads TGTGCCAGCAGCTTATTCAACACCGGGGAGCTGTTTTTT.

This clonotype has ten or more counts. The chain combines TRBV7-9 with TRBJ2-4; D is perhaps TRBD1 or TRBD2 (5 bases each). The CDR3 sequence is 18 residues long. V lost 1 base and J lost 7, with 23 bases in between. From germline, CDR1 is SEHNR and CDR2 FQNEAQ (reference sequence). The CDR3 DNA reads TGTGCCAGCAGCTTAGAACCATCGGGACCCCCGGGTTCCAACATTCAGTACTTC. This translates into CASSLEPSGPPGSNIQYF.

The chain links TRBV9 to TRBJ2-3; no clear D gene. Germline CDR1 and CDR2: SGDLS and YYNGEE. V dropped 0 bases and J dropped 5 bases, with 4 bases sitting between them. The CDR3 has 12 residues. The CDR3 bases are TGTGCCAGCAGCGTAGTCGGAGATACGCAGTATTTT. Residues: CASSVVGDTQYF.

The CDR3 DNA is TGTGCCAGCCGTCCGGGACGGCGGGACGAGCAGTACTTC. Its translation: CASRPGRRDEQYF. The gene calls are TRBV7-9 and TRBJ2-7; D tentatively reads TRBD1 or TRBD2 (5 bases each). The V gene lost 8 bases and the J gene lost 5 bases, with 16 bases spanning the gap. The CDR3 runs to 13 residues. Germline V gives CDR1 SEHNR, CDR2 FQNEAQ (reference sequence).

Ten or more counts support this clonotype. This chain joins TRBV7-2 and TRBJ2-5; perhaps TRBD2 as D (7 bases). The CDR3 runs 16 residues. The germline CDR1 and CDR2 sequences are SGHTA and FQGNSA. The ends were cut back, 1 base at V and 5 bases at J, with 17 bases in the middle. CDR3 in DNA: TGTGCCAGCAGCTTAGTTGGGGGGGCAGTAGGGGAGACCCAGTACTTC. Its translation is CASSLVGGAVGETQYF.

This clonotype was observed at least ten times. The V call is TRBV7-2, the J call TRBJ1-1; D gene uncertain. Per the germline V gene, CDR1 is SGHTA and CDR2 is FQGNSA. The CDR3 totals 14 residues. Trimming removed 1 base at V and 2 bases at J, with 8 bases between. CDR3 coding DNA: TGTGCCAGCAGCTTAGGGCGGATCAACACTGAAGCTTTCTTT. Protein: CASSLGRINTEAFF.

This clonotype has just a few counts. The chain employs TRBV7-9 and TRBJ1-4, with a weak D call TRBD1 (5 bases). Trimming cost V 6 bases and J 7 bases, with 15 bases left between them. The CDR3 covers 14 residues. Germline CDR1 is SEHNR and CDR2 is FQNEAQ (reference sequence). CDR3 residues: CASRGGGSGEKLFF. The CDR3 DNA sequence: TGTGCCAGCAGAGGCGGGGGAAGCGGTGAAAAACTGTTTTTT. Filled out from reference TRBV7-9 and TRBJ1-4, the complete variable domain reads DTGVSQNPRHKITKRGQNVTFRCDPISEHNRLYWYRQTLGQGPEFLTYFQNEAQLEKSRLLSDRFSAERPKGSFSTLEIQRTEQGDSAMYLCASRGGGSGEKLFFGSGTQLSVL.

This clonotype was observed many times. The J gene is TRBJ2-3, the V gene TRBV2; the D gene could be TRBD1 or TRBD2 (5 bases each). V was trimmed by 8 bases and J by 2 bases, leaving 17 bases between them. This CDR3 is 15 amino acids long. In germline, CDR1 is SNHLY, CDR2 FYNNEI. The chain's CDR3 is CASGDPGTSTDTQYF. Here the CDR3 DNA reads TGTGCCAGCGGGGACCCCGGGACCTCCACAGATACGCAGTATTTT.

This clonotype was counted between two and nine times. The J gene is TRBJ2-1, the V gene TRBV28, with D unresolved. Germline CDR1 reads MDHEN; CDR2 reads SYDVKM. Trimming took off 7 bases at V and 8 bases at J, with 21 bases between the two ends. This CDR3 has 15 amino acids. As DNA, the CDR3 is TGTGCCAGCACCTCCGAAGGCAGTTTGGCCGATGAGCAGTTCTTC. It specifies CASTSEGSLADEQFF.

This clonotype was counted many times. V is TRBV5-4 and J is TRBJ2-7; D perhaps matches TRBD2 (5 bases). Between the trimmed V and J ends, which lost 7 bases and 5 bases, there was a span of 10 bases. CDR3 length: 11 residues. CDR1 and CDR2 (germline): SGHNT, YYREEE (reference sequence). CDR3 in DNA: TGTGCCAGCGAGGGTTTCGACGAGCAGTACTTC. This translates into CASEGFDEQYF.